This entry lists 4 T cell receptor beta chains sequenced from one sample in a study of T-cell reconstitution after alpha-beta-depleted transplantation in children. Unique molecular identifiers were used to barcode this TCRbeta library. TCRdb fed the PCR reads into MiXCR, producing one record per CDR3 protein. In the table there are under 250,000 distinct CDR3 sequences, more than 20% of which are singletons. Sequencing used PBMCs, mostly from graft donor cells, obtained 360 days after TCRalphabeta/CD19-depleted stem cell transplant. These receptors all stem from a female patient aged 2-10 years who had a stem cell transplant for congenital amegakaryocytic thrombocytopenia, so the T cells may come from the graft donor.

The V call is TRBV6-1, the J call TRBJ2-7, with D possibly TRBD1 on 5 matching bases. The germline CDR1 and CDR2 sequences are MNHNS and SASEGT. The CDR3 consists of 15 residues. V was pared by 3 bases and J by 0 bases, with 12 bases between. This CDR3 is CASSDWTTVSYEQYF. As DNA, the CDR3 is TGTGCCAGCAGTGACTGGACGACAGTCTCCTACGAGCAGTACTTC.

The rearrangement links TRBV29-1 to TRBJ2-3; TRBD1 is a possible D gene (6 bases). Germline V gives CDR1 SQVTM, CDR2 ANQGSEA. The CDR3 contains 13 residues. With 8 bases removed from V and 3 bases from J, the gap between germline ends came to 15 bases. CDR3 sequence (DNA): TGCAGCATCCGGCAGGGGTTAACAGATACGCAGTATTTT. Protein product: CSIRQGLTDTQYF.

This clonotype occurred a few times. The rearrangement uses TRBV6-5 and TRBJ2-7; the D call may be TRBD1 or TRBD2 (5 bases each). With 4 bases removed from V and 7 bases from J, the gap between germline ends came to 20 bases. The CDR3 spans 15 residues. The germline CDR1 and CDR2 sequences are MNHEY and SVGAGI. Here the CDR3 reads CASSSQRGFSWEQYF. The DNA for the CDR3 is TGTGCCAGCAGTTCCCAGAGGGGCTTCTCTTGGGAGCAGTACTTC.

V usage is TRBV15 and J usage is TRBJ1-5; the D is unclear. Germline lookup yields CDR1 LNHNV and CDR2 YYDKDF (reference sequence). Trimming stripped 0 bases from V and 4 bases from J, with 7 bases between. The CDR3 has 14 amino acids. The CDR3: CATSRDRVNQPQHF. The CDR3 nucleotides are TGTGCCACCAGCAGAGATCGGGTTAATCAGCCCCAGCATTTT.